The sequence of this TCR beta chain was determined in a study of blood T cell repertoires in COVID-19. On the study more broadly: Spain, Italy and the United States supplied samples that represented acute and convalescent COVID-19.

CDR1 and CDR2 (germline): SGHRS, YFSETQ. The ends lost 0 bases at V and 5 bases at J; junction bases unmatched: 3. The CDR3 has 14 residues. Methods used by the authors: Researchers report that nucleated cell counts were estimated from reference gene primer amplification. The table came from immunoSEQ multiplex PCR; TCRdb's copy has only in-frame clones and leaves some out. The V and J calls and the clone size are those of that table, but D and trimming were determined from the DNA. The sample includes over 350,000 clones, approximately 90% of them seen just once. Participants' own reports of clinical history determined their cohort assignment.

Specimen: PBMCs or T cells enriched from blood (not recorded which). The chain links TRBV5-1 to TRBJ2-7; 9 positions agree with TRBD1. This sequence originates from a woman under 30 who had recovered from COVID-19. DNA for the CDR3: TGCGCCAGCAGCTTGGGAGACAGGGGGGACGAGCAGTACTTC. The encoded protein is CASSLGDRGDEQYF.